Each of the 5 T cell receptor beta chains below was sequenced from the same sample in a study of shared clonotypes between healthy human individuals. Clones were read by immunoSEQ multiplex PCR, and TCRdb kept only the in-frame ones, dropping some. The sample carries millions of clones, more than 80% recorded once. Sequenced: naive CD4+ T cells sorted from blood. Subset meaning: CD45RA+ positively selected. Every receptor here comes from a man aged 18 to 35 in good health.

This clone has just one count. The chain links TRBV30 to TRBJ1-1, with D perhaps matching TRBD1 (5 bases). The CDR3 has 12 amino acids. The germline CDR1 and CDR2 sequences are GTSNPN and SVGIG (reference sequence). The V gene lost 4 bases and the J gene lost 9 bases, with 15 bases spanning the gap. DNA of the CDR3: TGTGCCTGGACCGAGGGAGGGGTTAAAGCTTTCTTT. Residues: CAWTEGGVKAFF.

The chain is built from TRBV21-1 and TRBJ1-1; TRBD1 is taken as the D call from the table, unchecked against the DNA. TRBV21-1 constitutes a pseudogene. CDR3 length: 14 amino acids. CDR3 in DNA: TGTGCCAGCAGCAAAGAACAGGAAGAGACTGAAGCTTTCTTT. It is translated as CASSKEQEETEAFF.

The chain employs TRBV6-5 and TRBJ2-6; D is undetermined. The V gene's germline CDR1 is MNHEY and CDR2 SVGAGI. V gave up 6 bases and J gave up 4 bases, with 13 bases separating them. The CDR3 has 15 residues. The CDR3 loop is CASSPARAGANVLTF. CDR3 nucleotides: TGTGCCAGCAGCCCGGCACGGGCCGGGGCCAACGTCCTGACTTTC.

Only a few counts were recorded for this clone. This chain uses TRBV7-8 with TRBJ1-2; 10 bases agree with TRBD1. Trimming removed 4 bases from V and 8 bases from J; junction bases left unmatched: 4. Germline CDR1 reads SGHVS; CDR2 reads FQNEAQ. There are 13 residues in the CDR3. The CDR3 DNA follows: TGTGCCAGCAGCTCCGGGACAGGGGTCGGCTACACCTTC. This sequence encodes CASSSGTGVGYTF.

The chain carries TRBV7-3 and TRBJ2-1, with 9 bases that match TRBD1. This CDR3 is built from 15 residues. Germline CDR1 SGHTA, CDR2 FQGTGA. J was trimmed by 7 bases and V by 5 bases; bases with no gene match: 9. CDR3: CASSRSGTGRNEQFF. The DNA for the CDR3 is TGTGCCAGCAGCCGGTCCGGGACAGGGAGGAATGAGCAGTTCTTC.